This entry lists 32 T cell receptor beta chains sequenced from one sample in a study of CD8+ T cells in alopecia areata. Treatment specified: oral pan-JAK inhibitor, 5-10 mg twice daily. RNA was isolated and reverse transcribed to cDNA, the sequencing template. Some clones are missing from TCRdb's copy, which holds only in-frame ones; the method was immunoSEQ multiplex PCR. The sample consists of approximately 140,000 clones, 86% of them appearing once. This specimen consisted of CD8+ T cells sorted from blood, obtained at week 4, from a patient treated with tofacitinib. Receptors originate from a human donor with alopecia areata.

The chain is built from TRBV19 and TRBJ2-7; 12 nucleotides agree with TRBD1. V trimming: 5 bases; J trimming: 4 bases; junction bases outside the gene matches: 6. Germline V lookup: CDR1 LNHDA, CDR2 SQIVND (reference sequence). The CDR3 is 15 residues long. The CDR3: CASSFGTGGAYEQYF. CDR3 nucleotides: TGTGCCAGTAGTTTCGGGACAGGGGGCGCGTACGAGCAGTACTTC. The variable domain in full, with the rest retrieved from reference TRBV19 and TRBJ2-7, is DGGITQSPKYLFRKEGQNVTLSCEQNLNHDAMYWYRQDPGQGLRLIYYSQIVNDFQKGDIAEGYSVSREKKESFPLTVTSAQKNPTAFYLCASSFGTGGAYEQYFGPGTRLTVT.

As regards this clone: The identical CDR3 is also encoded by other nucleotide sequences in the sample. The CDR3 reads CAWSVSSGYEQYF. The CDR3 nucleotides read TGTGCCTGGAGTGTTTCGTCCGGCTACGAGCAGTACTTC. This chain uses TRBV30 with TRBJ2-7; no reliable D call. The CDR3 sequence is 13 residues long. Looked up from germline, CDR1 is GTSNPN and CDR2 is SVGIG (reference sequence). The V end lost 0 bases, the J end lost 3 bases, and 9 bases lay between the germline ends.

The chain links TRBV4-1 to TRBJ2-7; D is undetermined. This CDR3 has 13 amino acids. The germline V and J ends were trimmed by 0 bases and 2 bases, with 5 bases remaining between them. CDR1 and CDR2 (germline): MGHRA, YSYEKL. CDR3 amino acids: CASSQETAYEQYF. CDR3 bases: TGCGCCAGCAGCCAAGAAACAGCCTACGAGCAGTACTTC.

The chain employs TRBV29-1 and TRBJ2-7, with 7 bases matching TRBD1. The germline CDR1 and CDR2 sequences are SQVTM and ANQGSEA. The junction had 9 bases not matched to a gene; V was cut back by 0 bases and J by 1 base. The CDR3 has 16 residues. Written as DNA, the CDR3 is TGCAGCGTTGAAGAACGGGACAGCCAACGGTCCTACGAGCAGTACTTC. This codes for CSVEERDSQRSYEQYF.

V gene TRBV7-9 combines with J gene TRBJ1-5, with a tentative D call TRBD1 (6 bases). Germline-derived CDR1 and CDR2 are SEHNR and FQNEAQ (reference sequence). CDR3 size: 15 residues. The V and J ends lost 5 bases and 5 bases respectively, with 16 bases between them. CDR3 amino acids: CASSAHRETDQPQHF. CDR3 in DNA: TGTGCCAGCAGCGCCCACAGGGAAACCGATCAGCCCCAGCATTTT. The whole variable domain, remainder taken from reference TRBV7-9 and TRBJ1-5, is DTGVSQNPRHKITKRGQNVTFRCDPISEHNRLYWYRQTLGQGPEFLTYFQNEAQLEKSRLLSDRFSAERPKGSFSTLEIQRTEQGDSAMYLCASSAHRETDQPQHFGDGTRLSIL.

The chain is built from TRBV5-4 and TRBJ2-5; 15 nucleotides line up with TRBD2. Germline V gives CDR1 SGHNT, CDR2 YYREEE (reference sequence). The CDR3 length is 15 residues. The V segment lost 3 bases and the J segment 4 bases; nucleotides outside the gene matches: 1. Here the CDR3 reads CASSSGLAGGETQYF. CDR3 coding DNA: TGTGCCAGCAGCTCGGGACTAGCGGGAGGAGAGACCCAGTACTTC.

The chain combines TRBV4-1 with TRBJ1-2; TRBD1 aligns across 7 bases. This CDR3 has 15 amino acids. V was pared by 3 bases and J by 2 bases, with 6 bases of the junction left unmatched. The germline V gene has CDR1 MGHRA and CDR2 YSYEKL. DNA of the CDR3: TGCGCCAGCAGCCAGCGATCGGGACAGAACTATGGCTACACCTTC. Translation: CASSQRSGQNYGYTF.

CDR3 protein: CASSQSYLQYNQPQHF. The CDR3 DNA reads as TGCGCCAGCAGTCAATCCTACCTCCAATATAATCAGCCCCAGCATTTT. The J gene is TRBJ1-5, the V gene TRBV23-1; D is undetermined. TRBV23-1 is an open reading frame, and its role is uncertain. The CDR3 extends over 16 amino acids. The V end lost 0 bases, the J end lost 4 bases, and 13 bases lay between the germline ends.

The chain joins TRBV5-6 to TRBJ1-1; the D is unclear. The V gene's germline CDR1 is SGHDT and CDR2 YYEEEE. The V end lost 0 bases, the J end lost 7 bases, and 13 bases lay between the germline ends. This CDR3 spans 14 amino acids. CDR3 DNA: TGTGCCAGCAGCTTGGGAGGCCAGACGCATGAAGCTTTCTTT. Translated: CASSLGGQTHEAFF.

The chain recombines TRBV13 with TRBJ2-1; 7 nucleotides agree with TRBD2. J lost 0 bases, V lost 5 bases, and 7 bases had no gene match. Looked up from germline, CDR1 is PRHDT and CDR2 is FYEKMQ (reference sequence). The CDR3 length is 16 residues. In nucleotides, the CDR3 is TGTGCCAGCAGCCGCAGCGGGGTTAGCTCCTACAATGAGCAGTTCTTC. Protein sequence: CASSRSGVSSYNEQFF.

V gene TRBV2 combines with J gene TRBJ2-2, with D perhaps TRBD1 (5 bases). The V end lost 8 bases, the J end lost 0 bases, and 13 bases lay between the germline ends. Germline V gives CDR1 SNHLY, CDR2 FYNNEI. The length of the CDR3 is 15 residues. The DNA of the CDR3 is TGTGCCAGCCTCAATGGCAGGGCGAACACCGGGGAGCTGTTTTTT. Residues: CASLNGRANTGELFF. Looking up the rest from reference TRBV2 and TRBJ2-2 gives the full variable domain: EPEVTQTPSHQVTQMGQEVILRCVPISNHLYFYWYRQILGQKVEFLVSFYNNEISEKSEIFDDQFSVERPDGSNFTLKIRSTKLEDSAMYFCASLNGRANTGELFFGEGSRLTVL.

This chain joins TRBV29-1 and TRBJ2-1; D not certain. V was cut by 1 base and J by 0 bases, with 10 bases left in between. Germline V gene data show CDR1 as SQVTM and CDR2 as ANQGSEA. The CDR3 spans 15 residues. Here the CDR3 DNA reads TGCAGCGTTGAAGGAACTCCGGGCTCCTACAATGAGCAGTTCTTC. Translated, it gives CSVEGTPGSYNEQFF.

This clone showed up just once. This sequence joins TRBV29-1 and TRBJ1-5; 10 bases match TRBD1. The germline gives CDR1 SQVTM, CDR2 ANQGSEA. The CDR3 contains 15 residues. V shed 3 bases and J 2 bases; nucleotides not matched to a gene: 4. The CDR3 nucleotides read TGCAGCGTTGACACCGGGACAGGGGGCAATCAGCCCCAGCATTTT. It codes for CSVDTGTGGNQPQHF.

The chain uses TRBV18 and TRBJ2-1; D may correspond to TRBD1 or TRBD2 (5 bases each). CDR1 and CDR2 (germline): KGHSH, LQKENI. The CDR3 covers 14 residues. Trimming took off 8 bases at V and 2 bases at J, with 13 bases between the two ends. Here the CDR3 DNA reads TGTGCCAGCCCCGGGGCAGGGCCCTACAATGAGCAGTTCTTC. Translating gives CASPGAGPYNEQFF.

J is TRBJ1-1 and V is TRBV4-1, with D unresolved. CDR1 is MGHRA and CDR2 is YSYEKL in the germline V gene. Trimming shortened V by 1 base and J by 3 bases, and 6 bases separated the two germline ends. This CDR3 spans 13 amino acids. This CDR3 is CASSQVADTEAFF. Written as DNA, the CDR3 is TGCGCCAGCAGCCAAGTGGCCGACACTGAAGCTTTCTTT.

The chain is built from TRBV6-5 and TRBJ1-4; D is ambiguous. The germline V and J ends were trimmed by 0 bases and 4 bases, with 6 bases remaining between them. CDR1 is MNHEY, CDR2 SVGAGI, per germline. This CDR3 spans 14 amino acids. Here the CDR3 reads CASSYSPINEKLFF. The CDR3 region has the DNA TGTGCCAGCAGTTACTCCCCGATTAATGAAAAACTGTTTTTT.

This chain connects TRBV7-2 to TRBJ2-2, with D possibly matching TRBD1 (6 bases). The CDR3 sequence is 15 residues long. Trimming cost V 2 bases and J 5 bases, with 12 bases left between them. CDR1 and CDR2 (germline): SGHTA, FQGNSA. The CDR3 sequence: CASSLLFQGTGELFF. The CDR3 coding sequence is TGTGCCAGCAGCTTATTATTTCAGGGGACCGGGGAGCTGTTTTTT.

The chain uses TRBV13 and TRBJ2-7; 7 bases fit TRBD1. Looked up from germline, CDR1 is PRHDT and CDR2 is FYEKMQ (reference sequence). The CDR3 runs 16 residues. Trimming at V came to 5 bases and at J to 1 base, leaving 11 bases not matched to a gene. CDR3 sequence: CASSTRDSEPSYEQYF. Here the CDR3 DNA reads TGTGCCAGCAGCACCCGGGACAGCGAACCATCCTACGAGCAGTACTTC.

CDR3 bases: TGCGCCAGCACCTCCTTGGGTGGTGGAGAGAATACGCAGTATTTT. Translated, it gives CASTSLGGGENTQYF. The chain combines TRBV4-1 with TRBJ2-3; no clear D. V was pared by 7 bases and J by 7 bases, with 21 bases between. CDR3 size: 15 residues. CDR1 is MGHRA and CDR2 is YSYEKL in the germline V gene.

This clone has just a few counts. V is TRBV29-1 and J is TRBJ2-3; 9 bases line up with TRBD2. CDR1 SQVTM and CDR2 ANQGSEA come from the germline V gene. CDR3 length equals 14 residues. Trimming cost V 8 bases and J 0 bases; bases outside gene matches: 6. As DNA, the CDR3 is TGCAGCTTCGCGGGGGGGCATAGCACAGATACGCAGTATTTT. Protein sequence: CSFAGGHSTDTQYF.

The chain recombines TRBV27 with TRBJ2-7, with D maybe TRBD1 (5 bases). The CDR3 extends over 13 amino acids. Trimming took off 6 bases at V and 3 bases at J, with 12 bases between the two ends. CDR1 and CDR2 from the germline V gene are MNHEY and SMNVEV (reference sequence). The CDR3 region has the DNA TGTGCCAGCAGCCTGGGGCCCTTCTACGAGCAGTACTTC. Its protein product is CASSLGPFYEQYF.

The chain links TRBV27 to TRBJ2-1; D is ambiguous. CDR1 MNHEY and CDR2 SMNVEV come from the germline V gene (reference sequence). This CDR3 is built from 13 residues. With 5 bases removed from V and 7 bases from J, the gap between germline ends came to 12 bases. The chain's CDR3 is CASSVTHRNEQFF. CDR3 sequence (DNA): TGTGCCAGCAGTGTAACTCATCGGAATGAGCAGTTCTTC.

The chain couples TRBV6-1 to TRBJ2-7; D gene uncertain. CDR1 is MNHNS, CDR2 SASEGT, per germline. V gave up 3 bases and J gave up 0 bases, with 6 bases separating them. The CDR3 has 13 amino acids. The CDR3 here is CASSDGISYEQYF. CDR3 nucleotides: TGTGCCAGCAGTGATGGCATCTCCTACGAGCAGTACTTC.

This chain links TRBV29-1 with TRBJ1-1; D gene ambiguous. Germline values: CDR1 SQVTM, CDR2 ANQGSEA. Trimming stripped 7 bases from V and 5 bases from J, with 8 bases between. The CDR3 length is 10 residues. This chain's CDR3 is CSGGGTEAFF. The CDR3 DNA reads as TGCAGCGGGGGTGGGACTGAAGCTTTCTTT.

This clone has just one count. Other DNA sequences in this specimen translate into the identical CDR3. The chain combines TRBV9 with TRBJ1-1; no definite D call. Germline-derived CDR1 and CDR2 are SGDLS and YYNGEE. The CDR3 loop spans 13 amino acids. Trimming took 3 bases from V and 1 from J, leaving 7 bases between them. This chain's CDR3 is CASSGGSNTEAFF. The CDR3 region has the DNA TGTGCCAGCAGCGGCGGCTCGAACACTGAAGCTTTCTTT.

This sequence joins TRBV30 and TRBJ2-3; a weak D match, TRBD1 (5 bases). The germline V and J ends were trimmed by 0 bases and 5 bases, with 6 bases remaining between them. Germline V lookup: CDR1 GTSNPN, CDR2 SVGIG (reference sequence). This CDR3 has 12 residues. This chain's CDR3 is CAWSVRGDTQYF. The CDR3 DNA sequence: TGTGCCTGGAGTGTAAGGGGAGATACGCAGTATTTT.

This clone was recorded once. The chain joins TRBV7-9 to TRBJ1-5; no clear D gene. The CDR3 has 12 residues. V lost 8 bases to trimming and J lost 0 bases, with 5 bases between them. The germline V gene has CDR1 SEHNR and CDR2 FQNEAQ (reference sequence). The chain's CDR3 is CASGYSNQPQHF. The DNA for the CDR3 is TGTGCCAGCGGATATAGCAATCAGCCCCAGCATTTT.

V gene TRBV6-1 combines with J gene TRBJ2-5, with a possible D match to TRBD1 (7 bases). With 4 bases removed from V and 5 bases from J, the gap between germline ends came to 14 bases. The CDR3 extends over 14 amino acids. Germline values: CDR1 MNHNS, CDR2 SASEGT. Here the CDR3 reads CASSAGGWEETQYF. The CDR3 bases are TGTGCCAGCAGTGCAGGGGGGTGGGAGGAGACCCAGTACTTC.

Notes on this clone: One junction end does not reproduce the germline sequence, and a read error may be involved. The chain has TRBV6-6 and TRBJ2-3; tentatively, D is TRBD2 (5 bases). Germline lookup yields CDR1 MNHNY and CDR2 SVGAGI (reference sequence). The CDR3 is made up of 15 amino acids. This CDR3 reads CASSYSSTPHGLGDF. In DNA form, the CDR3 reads TGTGCCAGCAGTTACTCGAGTACACCTCATGGACTTGGGGATTTT.

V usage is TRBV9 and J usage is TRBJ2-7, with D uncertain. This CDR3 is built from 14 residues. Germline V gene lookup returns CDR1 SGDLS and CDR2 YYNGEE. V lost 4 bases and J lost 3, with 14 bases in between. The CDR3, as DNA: TGTGCCAGCAGCCCGTCGGGTACCTACTACGAGCAGTACTTC. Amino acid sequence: CASSPSGTYYEQYF.

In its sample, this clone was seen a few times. CDR3 in amino acids: CASSGIGGDEKLFF. As DNA, the CDR3 is TGTGCCAGCAGCGGGATAGGGGGAGATGAAAAACTGTTTTTT. The chain is built from TRBV7-6 and TRBJ1-4; the D gene is possibly TRBD1 (6 bases). CDR1 and CDR2 (germline): SGHVS, FNYEAQ. This CDR3 has 14 residues. With 5 bases removed from V and 6 bases from J, the gap between germline ends came to 13 bases.

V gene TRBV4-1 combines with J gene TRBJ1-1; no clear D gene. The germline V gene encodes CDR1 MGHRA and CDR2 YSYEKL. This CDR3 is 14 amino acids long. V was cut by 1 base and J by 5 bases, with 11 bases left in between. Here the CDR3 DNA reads TGCGCCAGCAGCCAAGCGGGATTAGAGACTGAAGCTTTCTTT. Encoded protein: CASSQAGLETEAFF.